This entry concerns a single TCR beta chain. Its antigen is as yet unknown. The data were taken from a study of shared clonotypes between healthy human individuals. In the study overall: Donor composition was a couple of women and a few men, aged 18 to 49. Study-wide results and limits: Rarefaction curves obtained for sorted subsets showed sequencing incomplete despite large depth. Clonotype sharing levels among donors were expected to vary with sequencing depth.

Method: immunoSEQ multiplex PCR; TCRdb's copy keeps in-frame clones and lacks some. The data show about 2 million clones, with 85% to 95% seen just once and 0.1% to 0.15% held by the top ten. V was clipped by 0 bases and J by 4 bases, with 11 bases between them. Germline V gene data show CDR1 as SGDLS and CDR2 as YYNGEE. CDR3 length: 15 amino acids. Splitting the CD4+ cells yielded a CD45RA+ naive subset and a CD45RA-negative memory subset. This TCR was recovered from a man aged 18 to 30 in good health. The chain recombines TRBV9 with TRBJ1-3, with D uncertain. The sequenced material came from naive CD4+ T cells sorted from blood. Subset defined: CD45RA+ positively selected. CDR3 sequence reads: CASSVEPPPGNTIYF. CDR3 sequence (DNA): TGTGCCAGCAGCGTAGAGCCCCCCCCCGGAAACACCATATATTTT.